This T cell receptor beta chain is from a study of T cells expressing NK-cell markers. Study-level information: From sorted CD3+CD56+NKG2C+, CD3+CD56+NKG2C- and CD3+CD56-NKG2C+ T cells came the TCR beta repertoires.

It was by 5'RACE template switching with UMIs that TCR beta cDNA was made. TCRdb re-called the 5' RACE reads, yielding one record per CDR3 amino acid sequence without DNA. The listing contains 440,000 or so distinct CDR3 sequences. Study-level points and caveats: A few donors' CD3+CD56-NKG2C+ cells were dominated by the same clonotypes. Among CD8+ T cells from six donors, dominant NKG2C+ clonotypes accounted for about 1.0-7.0%.

CDR1 and CDR2 from the germline V gene are LGHNA and YSLEER. CDR3 length: 13 residues. As concerns this clonotype: Its target is not known.

This chain uses TRBV4-3 with TRBJ2-3. Material for sequencing was blood T cells: a sorted CD56 or NKG2C T cell subset, CD4+ or CD8+ T cells, or bulk PBMC T cells (not recorded which). This receptor was taken from a woman aged 18 to 75 in good health. The CDR3 loop reads CASSQDRIDTQYF.